The rows below give T cell receptor beta chains drawn from one sample of a study of T cell responses to AZD1222 COVID-19 vaccine. Assay: immunoSEQ multiplex PCR; the TCRdb copy retains only in-frame clones and omits some. The table has 98,000 or so clones, 89% seen once. The input for sequencing was peripheral blood, taken on day 0 of AZD1222 vaccination. These receptors were obtained from an adult in good health. CDR3s include the opening cysteine and the closing phenylalanine or tryptophan. A D gene is named only where the DNA matches it firmly. A clone size is listed for some rows: how often the clone was seen (once, few, many), or a class if it is expanded.

J	V	size	D	DNA	CDR3
TRBJ1-1	TRBV11-2	.	.	TGTGCCAGCAGCTTAGTGGTCAAAAACACTGAAGCTTTCTTT	CASSLVVKNTEAFF
TRBJ2-1	TRBV5-1	.	.	TGCGCCAGCAGCCCAGGACTGAATATCCAGGGTGAGCAGTTCTTC	CASSPGLNIQGEQFF
TRBJ2-7	TRBV25-1	.	TRBD1	TGTGCCAGCAGTGACGACAGGGGCTACGAGCAGTACTTC	CASSDDRGYEQYF
TRBJ1-1	TRBV4-1	.	.	TGCGCCAGCAGCCAAGAGGGGGGACCGAACACTGAAGCTTTCTTT	CASSQEGGPNTEAFF
TRBJ1-1	TRBV11-3	.	.	TGTGCCAGCAGCTCCACAGACACTGAAGCTTTCTTT	CASSSTDTEAFF
TRBJ1-1	TRBV12-3/TRBV12-4	.	.	TGTGCCAGCAGTTTAGATTTCCCCCAAGCTTTCTTT	CASSLDFPQAFF
TRBJ2-1	TRBV19	once	TRBD2	TGTGCCAGTAGGATCTCCAGCGGGGGAGTATACAATGAGCAGTTCTTC	CASRISSGGVYNEQFF
TRBJ2-1	TRBV5-1	.	TRBD1	TGCGCCAGCAGCGCCGGGACAGGTGGGTTTGAGCAGTTCTTC	CASSAGTGGFEQFF
TRBJ2-3	TRBV29-1	.	.	TGCAGCGTTGAAGATCGAAGCTATACGCAGTATTTT	CSVEDRSYTQYF
TRBJ1-2	TRBV15	.	.	TGTGCCACCAGCAGAGATGTGGGGGGCGACTATGGCTACACCTTC	CATSRDVGGDYGYTF
TRBJ1-4	TRBV4-1	.	.	TGCGCCAGCAGCCGACACCAAACAGGGATAGGCGAAAAACTGTTTTTT	CASSRHQTGIGEKLFF
TRBJ2-3	TRBV7-2	.	.	TGTGCCAGCAGCTTAGGTTTCACAGATACGCAGTATTTT	CASSLGFTDTQYF
TRBJ2-7	TRBV6-1	.	.	TGTGCCAGCAGTGAAAGGGGGTACGAAGGGCAGTACTTC	CASSERGYEGQYF
TRBJ1-2	TRBV7-2	.	.	TGTGCCAGCAGCTTATTGGTTGGGGAGCCCAACTATGGCTACACCTTC	CASSLLVGEPNYGYTF
TRBJ1-1	TRBV19	.	.	TGTGCCAGTAGTTCCTGGACCCTGAACACTGAAGCTTTCTTT	CASSSWTLNTEAFF
TRBJ2-5	TRBV2	.	.	TGTGCCAGCAGTGTAAGGGGGGTACAAGAGACCCAGTACTTC	CASSVRGVQETQYF
TRBJ2-6	TRBV6-7	.	.	TGTGCCAGCTCCCAGCAGGGGGCCAACGTCCTGACTTTC	CASSQQGANVLTF
TRBJ2-7	TRBV11-1	.	.	TGTGCCAGCAGCAAGGCAGGGTTCTCCTACGAGCAGTACTTC	CASSKAGFSYEQYF
TRBJ1-6	TRBV19	.	.	TGTGCCAGTAGTGAACAGACAGGTCCTAATTCACCCCTCCACTTT	CASSEQTGPNSPLHF
TRBJ2-2	TRBV9	.	.	TGTGCCAGCAGCGTAGATGGGTGGGGCGCCAACACCGGGGAGCTGTTTTTT	CASSVDGWGANTGELFF
TRBJ2-2	TRBV7-3	.	.	TGTGCCAGCAGCTTAACCCCCGGTTCAGATAGCACCGGGGAGCTGTTTTTT	CASSLTPGSDSTGELFF
TRBJ1-1	TRBV3-1/TRBV3-2	.	TRBD1	TGTGCCAGCAGCCAAGAGGGGACAGGGAACACTGAAGCTTTCTTT	CASSQEGTGNTEAFF
TRBJ1-2	TRBV6-5	.	TRBD1	TGTGCCAGCATAGCCTTGACAGGGGGGGGCTACACCTTC	CASIALTGGGYTF
TRBJ1-2	TRBV9	once	.	TGTGCCAGCAGCGTAGTATCCGGGGCCTCACCTCATGGCTACACCTTC	CASSVVSGASPHGYTF
TRBJ1-1	TRBV7-8	.	.	TGTGCCAGCAGCTTCGCGGGGATGGTTGAAGCTTTCTTT	CASSFAGMVEAFF
TRBJ2-7	TRBV14	.	.	TGTGCCAGCAGCCAAGTTTCTAGGGGCCCCCCTCCCTACGAGCAGTACTTC	CASSQVSRGPPPYEQYF